Following are 30 T cell receptor beta chains from one sample sequenced in a study of shared clonotypes between healthy human individuals. Libraries were prepared by immunoSEQ multiplex PCR; TCRdb keeps only in-frame clonotypes and omits some of them. Of about 2.1 million clones in the sample, around 93% were seen once. Naive CD8 isolation took CD45RO-negative cells positively selected for CCR7 and excluded terminally differentiated effector memory CD45RA+ cells. Sequencing used naive CD8+ T cells from PBMCs. These receptors all come from a man between 18 and 29 years old in good health. Some clones in this sample may be carry-over from other donors' samples.

CDR3 bases: TGCAGCGCCCATGCGGCTAGCGGGTACAATGAGCAGTTCTTC. Translation gives CSAHAASGYNEQFF. The V call is TRBV29-1, the J call TRBJ2-1, with 8 nucleotides matching TRBD2. Germline-derived CDR1 and CDR2 are SQVTM and ANQGSEA. The CDR3 length is 14 residues. The V segment lost 7 bases and the J segment 4 bases; nucleotides outside the gene matches: 9.

This rearrangement joins TRBV27 to TRBJ2-2, with TRBD2 matching 7 bases. The germline V gene encodes CDR1 MNHEY and CDR2 SMNVEV (reference sequence). The CDR3 extends over 17 amino acids. With V trimmed by 5 bases and J by 5 bases, 14 bases remained unmatched. The CDR3 region has the DNA TGTGCCAGCAGTCCACTCGGTGGGAGGGGATTGACCGGGGAGCTGTTTTTT. Protein product: CASSPLGGRGLTGELFF.

The J gene is TRBJ2-7, the V gene TRBV7-9; D assignment may be TRBD1 or TRBD2 (5 bases each). The CDR3 loop spans 14 amino acids. Trimming removed 2 bases from V and 7 bases from J, with 15 bases in between. The germline V gene encodes CDR1 SEHNR and CDR2 FQNEAQ (reference sequence). The CDR3 region has the DNA TGTGCCAGCAGCTTATCCGGGGCCCGAGTGGAGCAGTACTTC. Its translation is CASSLSGARVEQYF. Full variable domain (outside the CDR3, taken from reference TRBV7-9 and TRBJ2-7): DTGVSQNPRHKITKRGQNVTFRCDPISEHNRLYWYRQTLGQGPEFLTYFQNEAQLEKSRLLSDRFSAERPKGSFSTLEIQRTEQGDSAMYLCASSLSGARVEQYFGPGTRLTVT.

The chain uses TRBV7-8 and TRBJ2-7; the D is unclear. V was pared by 5 bases and J by 0 bases, with 17 bases between. Germline CDR1 SGHVS, CDR2 FQNEAQ. CDR3 size: 16 residues. The CDR3, as DNA: TGTGCCAGCAGCGGAACCCCGTCCGTTTACTCCTACGAGCAGTACTTC. This gives the protein CASSGTPSVYSYEQYF.

CDR3 amino acids: CASSGGLAYNEQFF. CDR3 DNA sequence: TGTGCCAGCAGCGGGGGACTAGCCTACAATGAGCAGTTCTTC. This chain links TRBV9 with TRBJ2-1; 8 bases line up with TRBD2. CDR1 SGDLS and CDR2 YYNGEE come from the germline V gene. The J segment lost 2 bases and the V segment lost 3 bases, leaving 1 base of the junction unmatched. The CDR3 totals 14 residues.

The V and J genes are TRBV9 and TRBJ1-4; D ambiguous. This CDR3 is 14 amino acids long. Trimming removed 0 bases from V and 6 bases from J, with 9 bases in between. The germline V gene encodes CDR1 SGDLS and CDR2 YYNGEE. This CDR3 reads CASSVGRSDEKLFF. CDR3 DNA: TGTGCCAGCAGCGTAGGACGGTCCGATGAAAAACTGTTTTTT.

This clone was detected a few times. The chain links TRBV28 to TRBJ1-1; unclear D gene. The CDR3 consists of 15 residues. The germline V and J ends were trimmed by 2 bases and 0 bases, with 10 bases remaining between them. CDR1 MDHEN and CDR2 SYDVKM come from the germline V gene. CDR3 loop: CASSLGHRMNTEAFF. CDR3 bases: TGTGCCAGCAGTTTAGGGCACCGAATGAACACTGAAGCTTTCTTT.

The V gene is TRBV9, the J gene TRBJ2-6, with 9 bases aligning to TRBD1. J lost 2 bases, V lost 5 bases, and 8 bases had no gene match. In germline, CDR1 is SGDLS, CDR2 YYNGEE. The CDR3 length is 17 residues. In DNA form, the CDR3 reads TGTGCCAGCAGTCACGGACAGGGGAGAACTGGGGCCAACGTCCTGACTTTC. This translates into CASSHGQGRTGANVLTF.

This chain connects TRBV7-9 to TRBJ2-7, with D perhaps assigned TRBD1 or TRBD2 (5 bases each). The V and J ends lost 4 bases and 0 bases respectively, with 16 bases between them. CDR3 size: 16 residues. CDR1 SEHNR and CDR2 FQNEAQ come from the germline V gene (reference sequence). The CDR3 protein is CASSSGTTSYSYEQYF. For the CDR3, the DNA is TGTGCCAGCAGCTCCGGGACGACCTCTTACTCCTACGAGCAGTACTTC. The full variable domain, in which reference TRBV7-9 and TRBJ2-7 provide the parts outside the CDR3, is DTGVSQNPRHKITKRGQNVTFRCDPISEHNRLYWYRQTLGQGPEFLTYFQNEAQLEKSRLLSDRFSAERPKGSFSTLEIQRTEQGDSAMYLCASSSGTTSYSYEQYFGPGTRLTVT.

The CDR3 spells CASSQVRAPRGNEQFF. The DNA of the CDR3 is TGCGCCAGCAGCCAAGTTAGGGCCCCTAGGGGCAATGAGCAGTTCTTC. V usage is TRBV4-1 and J usage is TRBJ2-1, with a tentative D call TRBD1 (5 bases). The CDR3 is 16 amino acids. Germline V CDR1 and CDR2: MGHRA, YSYEKL. Trimming shortened V by 1 base and J by 6 bases, and 16 bases separated the two germline ends.

This clone has just one count. The rearrangement joins TRBV11-3 to TRBJ1-4; unclear D gene. This CDR3 comprises 17 residues. CDR1 and CDR2 (germline): SGHNT, YENEEA. V was cut by 5 bases and J by 0 bases, with 16 bases left in between. The CDR3, as DNA: TGTGCCAGCAGCCCATACAGAAGGGCTGCAACTAATGAAAAACTGTTTTTT. Translating gives CASSPYRRAATNEKLFF.

The gene calls are TRBV27 and TRBJ2-7; 9 bases fit TRBD2. The CDR3 covers 14 residues. V was clipped by 2 bases and J by 7 bases; unmatched bases: 6. CDR1 and CDR2 from the germline V gene are MNHEY and SMNVEV (reference sequence). CDR3 sequence: CASSLAGGPWEQYF. CDR3 DNA: TGTGCCAGCAGTTTAGCGGGAGGGCCATGGGAGCAGTACTTC.

This clone has a single count. This chain joins TRBV10-2 and TRBJ1-2; 7 bases align to TRBD1. V lost 4 bases and J lost 6; bases outside the gene matches: 14. The germline V gene encodes CDR1 WSHSY and CDR2 SAAADI. CDR3 size: 16 residues. In DNA, the CDR3 is TGCGCCAGCAGTGGATTGACAGGGTTCGTGAATCATGGCTACACCTTC. It encodes CASSGLTGFVNHGYTF.

Note on this clone: Other DNA sequences within the sample encode an identical CDR3. The chain carries TRBV28 and TRBJ1-3; 7 bases fit TRBD1. This CDR3 has 14 residues. Per germline, CDR1 MDHEN and CDR2 SYDVKM. V was clipped by 2 bases and J by 2 bases; unmatched bases: 0. DNA of the CDR3: TGTGCCAGCAGTTTAAGGGGGCCTGGAAACACCATATATTTT. Amino acids: CASSLRGPGNTIYF. The full variable domain, completed using reference TRBV28 and TRBJ1-3, is DVKVTQSSRYLVKRTGEKVFLECVQDMDHENMFWYRQDPGLGLRLIYFSYDVKMKEKGDIPEGYSVSREKKERFSLILESASTNQTSMYLCASSLRGPGNTIYFGEGSWLTVV.

The V call is TRBV14, the J call TRBJ2-5; D not certain. Germline V gives CDR1 SGHDN, CDR2 FVKESK. Trimming left V 5 bases short and J 5 bases short, with 12 bases between. The CDR3 spans 13 residues. CDR3: CASSDRLWETQYF. CDR3 sequence (DNA): TGTGCCAGCAGCGACCGGCTCTGGGAGACCCAGTACTTC.

The rearrangement links TRBV27 to TRBJ2-7, with D unresolved. V lost 2 bases and J 7 bases, leaving 18 bases between the germline ends. The CDR3 runs 15 residues. Germline CDR1 is MNHEY and CDR2 is SMNVEV (reference sequence). This CDR3 reads CASSLDSVYDGEQYF. For the CDR3, the DNA is TGTGCCAGCAGTTTAGATTCCGTTTACGATGGTGAGCAGTACTTC.

The genes are TRBV13 and TRBJ2-5; 8 nucleotides match TRBD2. Germline assignment: CDR1 PRHDT and CDR2 FYEKMQ (reference sequence). The CDR3 length is 15 residues. With V trimmed by 5 bases and J by 2 bases, 7 bases remained unmatched. CDR3 bases: TGTGCCAGCAGCCCCCGACTAGCGTGGCAAGAGACCCAGTACTTC. This sequence encodes CASSPRLAWQETQYF.

This clone was recorded once. This chain links TRBV9 with TRBJ2-1; a possible D gene is TRBD1 (6 bases). Trimming removed 1 base from V and 4 bases from J, with 12 bases in between. The CDR3 is 15 residues long. CDR1 and CDR2 (germline): SGDLS, YYNGEE. CDR3 coding DNA: TGTGCCAGCAGCGTACGCCGGCAGGGGTACAATGAGCAGTTCTTC. Encoded protein: CASSVRRQGYNEQFF.

The sample holds a few counts of this clone. V is TRBV19 and J is TRBJ2-7, with TRBD1 matching over 8 bases. V trimming: 5 bases; J trimming: 0 bases; junction bases outside the gene matches: 3. Germline CDR1 and CDR2: LNHDA and SQIVND (reference sequence). The CDR3 loop spans 14 amino acids. The CDR3 is CASSADRDSYEQYF. The CDR3 coding sequence is TGTGCCAGTAGTGCGGACAGGGACTCCTACGAGCAGTACTTC.

The chain has TRBV27 and TRBJ1-2; D uncertain. Germline lookup yields CDR1 MNHEY and CDR2 SMNVEV (reference sequence). The CDR3 extends over 15 amino acids. Trimming pared 3 bases from V and 6 bases from J, leaving 17 bases between. CDR3 nucleotide sequence: TGTGCCAGCAGTTTTATCGGTTTCCCCCCAGATGGCTACACCTTC. Translating it yields CASSFIGFPPDGYTF.

The V and J genes are TRBV30 and TRBJ2-1, with 7 positions matching TRBD2. This CDR3 spans 16 amino acids. Germline-derived CDR1 and CDR2 are GTSNPN and SVGIG (reference sequence). The V segment lost 4 bases and the J segment 4 bases; nucleotides outside the gene matches: 13. The CDR3 loop reads CAWTRFREGWYNEQFF. The CDR3, as DNA: TGTGCCTGGACCCGCTTTAGGGAGGGTTGGTACAATGAGCAGTTCTTC.

The V and J genes are TRBV27 and TRBJ2-7, with D possibly called TRBD1 or TRBD2 (5 bases each). CDR3 size: 14 residues. Trimming shortened V by 5 bases and J by 3 bases, and 14 bases separated the two germline ends. Looked up from germline, CDR1 is MNHEY and CDR2 is SMNVEV (reference sequence). The CDR3 spells CASSGSGRHYEQYF. The CDR3 region has the DNA TGTGCCAGCAGTGGGTCGGGACGACACTACGAGCAGTACTTC.

The CDR3 bases are TGTGCCAGCAGCTTAGCGAAAGTCGACAGCTATGGCTACACCTTC. Translating it yields CASSLAKVDSYGYTF. This chain uses TRBV7-9 with TRBJ1-2, with a weak D call TRBD1 (5 bases). Germline CDR1 is SEHNR and CDR2 is FQNEAQ (reference sequence). The CDR3 runs to 15 residues. V lost 0 bases and J 4 bases, leaving 12 bases between the germline ends.

This clone was picked up one time. The V call is TRBV28, the J call TRBJ2-2; D call uncertain. The length of the CDR3 is 14 residues. V lost 11 bases and J lost 2, with 15 bases in between. Germline V gene data show CDR1 as MDHEN and CDR2 as SYDVKM. For the CDR3, the DNA is TGTGCCTCACAAAGGGCACCTAACACCGGGGAGCTGTTTTTT. Amino acid sequence: CASQRAPNTGELFF. Supplemented by reference TRBV28 and TRBJ2-2, the full variable domain reads DVKVTQSSRYLVKRTGEKVFLECVQDMDHENMFWYRQDPGLGLRLIYFSYDVKMKEKGDIPEGYSVSREKKERFSLILESASTNQTSMYLCASQRAPNTGELFFGEGSRLTVL.

The chain employs TRBV25-1 and TRBJ1-1; D not resolved. This CDR3 contains 11 residues. CDR1 is MGHDK, CDR2 SYGVNS, per germline. V gave up 0 bases and J gave up 9 bases, with 5 bases separating them. The CDR3, as DNA: TGTGCCAGCAGTGAATATGCAAAAGCTTTCTTT. It translates to CASSEYAKAFF.

The chain links TRBV7-8 to TRBJ1-5, with a weak D call TRBD1 (5 bases). CDR3 length equals 15 residues. The V gene's germline CDR1 is SGHVS and CDR2 FQNEAQ. Deletions cut 5 bases from V and 0 bases from J, with 11 bases between. CDR3 sequence: CASSQGVYSNQPQHF. In nucleotides, the CDR3 is TGTGCCAGCAGCCAGGGAGTATATAGCAATCAGCCCCAGCATTTT.

V and J are TRBV7-9 and TRBJ2-5; TRBD1 is a possible D gene (6 bases). The last part of the DNA fits TRBJ2-7 better; the J call may be wrong. The CDR3 sequence is 13 residues long. The germline V gene has CDR1 SEHNR and CDR2 FQNEAQ (reference sequence). The CDR3 coding sequence is TGTGCCAGTTTTGCAGGGGACAATTACGAGCAGTACTTC. It encodes CASFAGDNYEQYF.

This chain joins TRBV27 and TRBJ2-7; D is unresolved. The V gene's germline CDR1 is MNHEY and CDR2 SMNVEV (reference sequence). V dropped 6 bases and J dropped 6 bases, with 15 bases sitting between them. The CDR3 extends over 13 amino acids. The CDR3 sequence is CASSLGPFREQYF. The DNA of the CDR3 is TGTGCCAGCAGCCTAGGACCCTTTCGCGAGCAGTACTTC.

This clone was observed a single time. The J gene is TRBJ2-1, the V gene TRBV2; D is tentatively TRBD1 or TRBD2 (6 bases each). Looked up from germline, CDR1 is SNHLY and CDR2 is FYNNEI. CDR3 length: 16 residues. Trimming pared 1 base from V and 2 bases from J, leaving 12 bases between. Written as DNA, the CDR3 is TGTGCCAGCAGTGAAGAGGGGGGAGCCCCCTACAATGAGCAGTTCTTC. It is translated as CASSEEGGAPYNEQFF.

V and J are TRBV7-9 and TRBJ2-3; 8 nucleotides match TRBD1. Per the germline V gene, CDR1 is SEHNR and CDR2 is FQNEAQ (reference sequence). The CDR3 is 17 amino acids. The V segment lost 1 base and the J segment 2 bases; nucleotides outside the gene matches: 8. The CDR3 region is CASSLEGGQGATDTQYF. The CDR3 region has the DNA TGTGCCAGCAGCTTAGAGGGAGGCCAGGGGGCCACAGATACGCAGTATTTT.